This T cell receptor beta chain is from a study of cytotoxic CD8 clonotypes in ibrutinib-treated CLL. Study overall: The authors obtained response samples at a median of about 11 months of treatment, range 6 to 36.

The planned depth of sequencing spanned 1 in 200,000 to 1 in 1 million T cells. Here immunoSEQ multiplex PCR was the method, and the copy in TCRdb shows in-frame clones only, minus some. The repertoire has 50,000 to 60,000 clones, approximately 87% of them found once; the top ten carry roughly 22%. CDR3 length: 13 amino acids. Per germline, CDR1 SGHNT and CDR2 YYREEE (reference sequence). V lost 1 base to trimming and J lost 2 bases, with 6 bases between them. The source material was PBMCs, sampled after 24 months of ibrutinib treatment. The sequence came from a human donor with chronic lymphocytic leukemia. The chain recombines TRBV5-4 with TRBJ1-2, with D unresolved. This CDR3 reads CASSLRSNYGYTF. CDR3 nucleotides: TGTGCCAGCAGCTTGCGCTCAAACTATGGCTACACCTTC.